This TCR beta chain was captured by sequencing in a study of shared T cell receptors in the human thymus. Generated by immunoSEQ multiplex PCR, the TCRdb table keeps only in-frame clones and is missing some. The data contain about 730,000 clones, over 75% of them singletons. The CDR3 runs to 14 residues. The ends were cut back, 0 bases at V and 2 bases at J, with 8 bases in the middle. From germline, CDR1 is PRHDT and CDR2 FYEKMQ (reference sequence). Separately, the same data were catalogued under a study of human thymus T cells. From that report: Corrective cardiac surgery supplied the resected thymus tissue. As related research reported, thymic repertoires overlapped highly among unrelated individuals.

The specimen was thymocytes. The chain has TRBV13 and TRBJ2-7; D remains unclear. The TCR comes from a girl under three years old with a congenital heart defect. CDR3 residues: CASSLGRVTYEQYF. The CDR3 DNA reads TGTGCCAGCAGCTTAGGCCGGGTGACCTACGAGCAGTACTTC.